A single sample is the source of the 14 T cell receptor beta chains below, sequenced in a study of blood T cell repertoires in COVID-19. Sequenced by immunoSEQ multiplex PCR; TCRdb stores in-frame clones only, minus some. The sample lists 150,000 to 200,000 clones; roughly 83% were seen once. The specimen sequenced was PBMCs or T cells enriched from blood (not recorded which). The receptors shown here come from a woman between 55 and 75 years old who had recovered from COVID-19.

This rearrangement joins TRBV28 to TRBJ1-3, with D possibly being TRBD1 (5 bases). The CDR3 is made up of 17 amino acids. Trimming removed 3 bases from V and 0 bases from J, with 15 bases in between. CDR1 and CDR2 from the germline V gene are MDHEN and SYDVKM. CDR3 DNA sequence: TGTGCCAGCAGTTTCGGGGGAGGGCCAATCTCTGGAAACACCATATATTTT. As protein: CASSFGGGPISGNTIYF.

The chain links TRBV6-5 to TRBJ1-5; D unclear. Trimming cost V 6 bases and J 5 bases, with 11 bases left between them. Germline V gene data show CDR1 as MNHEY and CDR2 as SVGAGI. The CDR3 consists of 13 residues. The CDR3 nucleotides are TGTGCCAGCAGACCGACCCAGGATCAGCCCCAGCATTTT. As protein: CASRPTQDQPQHF.

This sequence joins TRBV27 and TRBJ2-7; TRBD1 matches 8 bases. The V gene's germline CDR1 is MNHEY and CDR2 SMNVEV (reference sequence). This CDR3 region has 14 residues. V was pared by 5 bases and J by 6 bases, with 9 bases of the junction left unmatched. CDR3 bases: TGTGCCAGCAGTCTAATAGGGACAGGACTCGAGCAGTACTTC. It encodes CASSLIGTGLEQYF.

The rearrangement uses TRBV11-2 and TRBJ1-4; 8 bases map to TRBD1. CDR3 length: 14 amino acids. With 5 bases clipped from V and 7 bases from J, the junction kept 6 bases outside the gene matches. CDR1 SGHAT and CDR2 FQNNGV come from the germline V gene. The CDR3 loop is CASSVGQGAEKLFF. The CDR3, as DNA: TGTGCCAGCAGCGTCGGACAGGGAGCTGAAAAACTGTTTTTT.

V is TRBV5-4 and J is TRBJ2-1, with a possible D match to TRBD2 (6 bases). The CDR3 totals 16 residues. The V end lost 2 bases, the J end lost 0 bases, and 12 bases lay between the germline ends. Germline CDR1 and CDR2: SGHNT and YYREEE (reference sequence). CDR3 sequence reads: CASSFGTPSSYNEQFF. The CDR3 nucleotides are TGTGCCAGCAGCTTCGGGACTCCTAGCTCCTACAATGAGCAGTTCTTC. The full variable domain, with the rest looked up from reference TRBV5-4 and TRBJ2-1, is ETGVTQSPTHLIKTRGQQVTLRCSSQSGHNTVSWYQQALGQGPQFIFQYYREEENGRGNFPPRFSGLQFPNYSSELNVNALELDDSALYLCASSFGTPSSYNEQFFGPGTRLTVL.

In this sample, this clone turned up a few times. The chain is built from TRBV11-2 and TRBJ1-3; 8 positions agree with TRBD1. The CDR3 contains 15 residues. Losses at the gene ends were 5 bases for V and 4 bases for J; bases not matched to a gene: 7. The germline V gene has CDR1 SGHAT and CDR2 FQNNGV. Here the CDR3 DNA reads TGTGCCAGCAGCGTGGGACAGGCGGGAGGAAACACCATATATTTT. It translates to CASSVGQAGGNTIYF. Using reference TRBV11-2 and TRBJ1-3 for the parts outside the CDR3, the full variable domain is EAGVAQSPRYKIIEKRQSVAFWCNPISGHATLYWYQQILGQGPKLLIQFQNNGVVDDSQLPKDRFSAERLKGVDSTLKIQPAKLEDSAVYLCASSVGQAGGNTIYFGEGSWLTVV.

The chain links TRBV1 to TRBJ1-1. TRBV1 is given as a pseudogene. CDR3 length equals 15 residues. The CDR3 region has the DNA TGCACCAGCAGCCAAGATCTTGACTGCCGGTCGGGAGCTTTCTTT. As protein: CTSSQDLDCRSGAFF.

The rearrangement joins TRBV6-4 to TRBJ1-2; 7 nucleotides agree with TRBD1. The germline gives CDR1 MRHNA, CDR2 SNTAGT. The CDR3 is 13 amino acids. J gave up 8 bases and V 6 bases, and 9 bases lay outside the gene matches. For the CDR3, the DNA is TGTGCCAGCAGCCCCGGGACAGATCGGGGCTACACCTTC. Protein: CASSPGTDRGYTF.

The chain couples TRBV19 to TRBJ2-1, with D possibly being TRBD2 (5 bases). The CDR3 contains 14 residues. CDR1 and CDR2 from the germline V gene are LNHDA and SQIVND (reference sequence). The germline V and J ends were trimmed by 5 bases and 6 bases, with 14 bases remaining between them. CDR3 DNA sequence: TGTGCCAGTAGTCCCCTGACCGAGGGCAATGAGCAGTTCTTC. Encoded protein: CASSPLTEGNEQFF. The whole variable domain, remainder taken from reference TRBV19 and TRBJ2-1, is DGGITQSPKYLFRKEGQNVTLSCEQNLNHDAMYWYRQDPGQGLRLIYYSQIVNDFQKGDIAEGYSVSREKKESFPLTVTSAQKNPTAFYLCASSPLTEGNEQFFGPGTRLTVL.

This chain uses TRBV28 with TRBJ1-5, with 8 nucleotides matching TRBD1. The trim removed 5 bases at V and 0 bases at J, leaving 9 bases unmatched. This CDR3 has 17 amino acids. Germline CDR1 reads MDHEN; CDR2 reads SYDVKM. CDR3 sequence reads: CASSRQGRGYSNQPQHF. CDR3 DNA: TGTGCCAGCAGTCGACAGGGGCGGGGATATAGCAATCAGCCCCAGCATTTT.

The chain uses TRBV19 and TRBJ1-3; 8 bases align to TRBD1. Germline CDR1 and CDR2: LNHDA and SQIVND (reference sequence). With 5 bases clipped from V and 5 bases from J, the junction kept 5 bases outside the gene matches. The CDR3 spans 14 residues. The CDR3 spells CASSGTGRRNTIYF. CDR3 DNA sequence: TGTGCCAGTAGTGGGACAGGCCGGAGAAACACCATATATTTT.

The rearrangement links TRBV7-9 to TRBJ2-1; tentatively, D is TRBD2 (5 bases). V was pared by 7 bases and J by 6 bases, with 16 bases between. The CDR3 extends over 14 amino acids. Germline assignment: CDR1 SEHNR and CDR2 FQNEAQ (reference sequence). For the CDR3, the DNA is TGTGCCAGCAAGGCCGGGGATTGGCGCAATGAGCAGTTCTTC. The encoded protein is CASKAGDWRNEQFF. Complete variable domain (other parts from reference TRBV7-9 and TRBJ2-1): DTGVSQNPRHKITKRGQNVTFRCDPISEHNRLYWYRQTLGQGPEFLTYFQNEAQLEKSRLLSDRFSAERPKGSFSTLEIQRTEQGDSAMYLCASKAGDWRNEQFFGPGTRLTVL.

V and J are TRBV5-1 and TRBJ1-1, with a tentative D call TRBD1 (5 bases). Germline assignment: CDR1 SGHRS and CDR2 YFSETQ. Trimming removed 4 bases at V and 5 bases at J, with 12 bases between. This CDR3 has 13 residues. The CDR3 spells CASSPVGGTEAFF. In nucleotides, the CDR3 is TGCGCCAGCAGCCCGGTGGGGGGGACTGAAGCTTTCTTT.

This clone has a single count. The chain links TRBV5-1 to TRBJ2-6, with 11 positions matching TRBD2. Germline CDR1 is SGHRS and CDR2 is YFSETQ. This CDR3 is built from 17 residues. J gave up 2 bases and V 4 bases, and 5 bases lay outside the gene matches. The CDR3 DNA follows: TGCGCCAGCAGCGCAGAACTAGCGGGAGCTGGGGCCAACGTCCTGACTTTC. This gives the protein CASSAELAGAGANVLTF.